The entry below describes one TCR beta chain. The antigen is undetermined. One junction end does not reproduce the germline sequence, and a read error may be involved. These data belong to a study of tumor and adjacent non-tumor tissue in lung cancer. The template was RNA from unsorted bulk tissue. This non-tumor lung sample came from over 3 cm beyond the tumor edge. Donors were chemotherapy-naive, newly diagnosed lung cancer surgical patients in China, August–late 2014. Three rounds of nested PCR, following a modified ARM-PCR protocol, produced the TCRbeta library. MiXCR was run by TCRdb on the multiplex PCR reads, yielding one entry per CDR3 protein. The sample includes tens of thousands of distinct CDR3 sequences, just over 75% seen only once; the top ten take around 40%. In germline, CDR1 is SGHAT, CDR2 FQNNGV. The CDR3 has 16 residues. Study-level points and caveats: In normal lung, the top 100 clones were significantly more dominant than in tumor. Significantly higher TCR diversity was found in tumor than normal lung.

Sequenced input: distant non-tumor lung tissue. The sequence derives from a man aged 70 or older with non-small cell lung cancer. The V call is TRBV11-2, the J call TRBJ2-2; 7 bases align to TRBD1. The CDR3 nucleotides read TGTGCCAGGAGCTTACTGGGCACAGGGGTTGCCGGGGAGCTCTTTTTT. It specifies CARSLLGTGVAGELFF.